The 28 T cell receptor beta chains below were found in one sample sequenced in a study of cytomegalovirus exposure and HLA in healthy donors. Primers for the PCR totalled 60 Vbeta and 13 Jbeta. The table came from immunoSEQ multiplex PCR; TCRdb's copy has only in-frame clones and leaves some out. The sample yields some 40,000 clones, roughly 50% seen once. Material for sequencing was PBMCs. The origin of the receptors is a middle-aged woman in good health and CMV-seropositive.

The chain carries TRBV29-1 and TRBJ2-2; D possibly corresponds to TRBD1 (6 bases). Looked up from germline, CDR1 is SQVTM and CDR2 is ANQGSEA. This CDR3 region has 14 residues. V was clipped by 4 bases and J by 2 bases, with 11 bases between them. CDR3 DNA sequence: TGCAGCGTTGGTCAGGGGATTAACACCGGGGAGCTGTTTTTT. Its translation is CSVGQGINTGELFF.

J is TRBJ1-2 and V is TRBV7-2; D is unclear. The germline V and J ends were trimmed by 5 bases and 4 bases, with 11 bases remaining between them. The length of the CDR3 is 13 residues. CDR1 is SGHTA and CDR2 is FQGNSA in the germline V gene. The CDR3 reads CASSPGRSYGYTF. The CDR3 DNA sequence: TGTGCCAGCAGCCCCGGGAGATCCTATGGCTACACCTTC.

This rearrangement joins TRBV6-1 to TRBJ2-5, with 10 bases lining up with TRBD2. CDR1 is MNHNS, CDR2 SASEGT, per germline. Trimming cost V 4 bases and J 2 bases; bases outside gene matches: 4. The CDR3 is 15 residues long. CDR3 coding DNA: TGTGCCAGCAGTGTCGGGACTAGCGTTCAAGAGACCCAGTACTTC. Its protein product is CASSVGTSVQETQYF.

This clone was detected a few times. CDR3: CASSQRLAETQYF. CDR3 DNA: TGTGCCAGCAGCCAACGACTAGCGGAGACCCAGTACTTC. The chain has TRBV4-2 and TRBJ2-5; 8 positions match TRBD2. This CDR3 region has 13 residues. Trimming removed 2 bases from V and 5 bases from J; junction bases left unmatched: 1. From germline, CDR1 is LGHNA and CDR2 YNFKEQ.

The rearrangement links TRBV14 to TRBJ1-2, with 8 nucleotides matching TRBD1. Looked up from germline, CDR1 is SGHDN and CDR2 is FVKESK. Trimming cost V 5 bases and J 4 bases; bases outside gene matches: 3. The CDR3 sequence is 13 residues long. The CDR3 here is CASSDRGPYGYTF. CDR3 in DNA: TGTGCCAGCAGCGACAGGGGCCCCTATGGCTACACCTTC.

The rearrangement joins TRBV5-4 to TRBJ2-5; D uncertain. The CDR3 spans 11 residues. V lost 2 bases and J lost 4, with 3 bases in between. Germline CDR1 SGHNT, CDR2 YYREEE (reference sequence). CDR3 sequence: CASSFGETQYF. In nucleotides, the CDR3 is TGTGCCAGCAGCTTCGGAGAGACCCAGTACTTC.

The rearrangement uses TRBV19 and TRBJ1-5; D may be TRBD1 (6 bases). V dropped 7 bases and J dropped 0 bases, with 13 bases sitting between them. CDR3 size: 15 residues. Germline V gene lookup returns CDR1 LNHDA and CDR2 SQIVND (reference sequence). The CDR3 spells CASNRGQSSNQPQHF. The DNA for the CDR3 is TGTGCCAGTAACCGAGGACAGAGTAGCAATCAGCCCCAGCATTTT.

This clone occurred once. This chain joins TRBV7-2 and TRBJ2-7; 9 nucleotides align to TRBD1. This CDR3 region has 14 residues. The germline CDR1 and CDR2 sequences are SGHTA and FQGNSA. J gave up 6 bases and V 1 base, and 4 bases lay outside the gene matches. The CDR3 reads CASSLGQGQGEQYF. CDR3 coding DNA: TGTGCCAGCAGCTTAGGTCAGGGACAGGGCGAGCAGTACTTC.

V is TRBV5-1 and J is TRBJ2-4, with 11 nucleotides matching TRBD2. CDR1 SGHRS and CDR2 YFSETQ come from the germline V gene. This CDR3 is 15 amino acids long. Trimming removed 0 bases from V and 13 bases from J; junction bases left unmatched: 9. CDR3 protein: CASSLEISGGAAQYF. The CDR3 coding sequence is TGCGCCAGCAGCTTGGAAATTAGCGGGGGGGCCGCGCAGTACTTC.

This rearrangement joins TRBV4-1 to TRBJ2-6; 10 positions agree with TRBD2. Germline V CDR1 and CDR2: MGHRA, YSYEKL. The CDR3 is 17 amino acids. V shed 2 bases and J 4 bases; nucleotides not matched to a gene: 5. The DNA for the CDR3 is TGCGCCAGCAGCCAACGCCCGACTAGCGGGGGGGCCAACGTCCTGACTTTC. Translated, it gives CASSQRPTSGGANVLTF.

The chain recombines TRBV6-1 with TRBJ2-7; 9 bases align to TRBD1. This CDR3 is 15 amino acids long. J was trimmed by 7 bases and V by 7 bases; bases with no gene match: 14. Germline-derived CDR1 and CDR2 are MNHNS and SASEGT. CDR3 in DNA: TGTGCCAGCACCCTAGGGACAGGGTACAGTTGGGAGCAGTACTTC. This gives the protein CASTLGTGYSWEQYF.

This clone was counted once. The chain joins TRBV29-1 to TRBJ2-2, with D maybe TRBD2 (5 bases). The CDR3 contains 13 residues. V shed 3 bases and J shed 4 bases, with 9 bases lying between them. CDR1 and CDR2 (germline): SQVTM, ANQGSEA. The CDR3 DNA reads as TGCAGCGTTGATGAGGGAGCCACCGGGGAGCTGTTTTTT. It encodes CSVDEGATGELFF.

The chain joins TRBV5-1 to TRBJ2-5; 9 bases line up with TRBD1. CDR1 is SGHRS and CDR2 is YFSETQ in the germline V gene. V trimming: 1 base; J trimming: 2 bases; junction bases outside the gene matches: 6. The CDR3 sequence is 16 residues long. The CDR3 DNA sequence: TGCGCCAGCAGCTTGCTAGGACAGGGGAAGCAAGAGACCCAGTACTTC. This gives the protein CASSLLGQGKQETQYF.

This chain uses TRBV28 with TRBJ2-1; TRBD2 matches 16 bases. There are 15 residues in the CDR3. The trim removed 4 bases at V and 11 bases at J, leaving 5 bases unmatched. Germline assignment: CDR1 MDHEN and CDR2 SYDVKM. Here the CDR3 DNA reads TGTGCCAGCAGTTCGGGACTAGCGGGGGGGGCGAAGCAGTTCTTC. As protein: CASSSGLAGGAKQFF. The full variable domain, with the rest looked up from reference TRBV28 and TRBJ2-1, is DVKVTQSSRYLVKRTGEKVFLECVQDMDHENMFWYRQDPGLGLRLIYFSYDVKMKEKGDIPEGYSVSREKKERFSLILESASTNQTSMYLCASSSGLAGGAKQFFGPGTRLTVL.

The gene calls are TRBV30 and TRBJ2-1; 9 bases agree with TRBD1. The CDR3 spans 16 residues. From germline, CDR1 is GTSNPN and CDR2 SVGIG (reference sequence). CDR3: CAPDRGEEASYNEQFF. In DNA, the CDR3 is TGTGCTCCCGACAGGGGGGAGGAGGCCTCCTACAATGAGCAGTTCTTC.

The chain combines TRBV6-5 with TRBJ2-1; TRBD2 might be the D (7 bases). The CDR3 runs 13 residues. Trimming left V 2 bases short and J 12 bases short, with 14 bases between. Germline CDR1 and CDR2: MNHEY and SVGAGI. The CDR3 sequence is CASSYQREGGQFF. In DNA, the CDR3 is TGTGCCAGCAGTTACCAAAGGGAGGGGGGGCAGTTCTTC.

The chain joins TRBV7-3 to TRBJ2-2, with D maybe TRBD2 (6 bases). The CDR3 contains 14 residues. Trimming shortened V by 5 bases and J by 6 bases, and 13 bases separated the two germline ends. From germline, CDR1 is SGHTA and CDR2 FQGTGA. The chain's CDR3 is CASSRTRGSGELFF. The DNA of the CDR3 is TGTGCCAGCAGCCGCACTCGGGGGTCCGGGGAGCTGTTTTTT.

The chain uses TRBV4-3 and TRBJ1-4, with 11 nucleotides matching TRBD1. Unmatched junction bases numbered 8, after V lost 0 bases and J lost 8 bases. The germline CDR1 and CDR2 sequences are LGHNA and YSLEER. The CDR3 runs to 17 residues. CDR3 loop: CASSQEGWDRGDEKLFF. CDR3 coding DNA: TGCGCCAGCAGCCAAGAGGGCTGGGACAGGGGGGACGAAAAACTGTTTTTT.

The rearrangement joins TRBV7-6 to TRBJ1-1, with D uncertain. V was pared by 5 bases and J by 1 base, with 8 bases between. The germline CDR1 and CDR2 sequences are SGHVS and FNYEAQ. This CDR3 region has 13 residues. The CDR3 sequence: CASSPDWNTEAFF. CDR3 sequence (DNA): TGTGCCAGCAGCCCAGACTGGAACACTGAAGCTTTCTTT.

There are a few counts of this clone. The chain recombines TRBV5-6 with TRBJ2-1; 8 positions agree with TRBD1. V trimming: 2 bases; J trimming: 0 bases; junction bases outside the gene matches: 4. Germline loops: CDR1 SGHDT, CDR2 YYEEEE. This CDR3 comprises 16 residues. The CDR3 loop is CASSFRGPSSYNEQFF. As DNA, the CDR3 is TGTGCCAGCAGCTTCAGGGGGCCTAGCTCCTACAATGAGCAGTTCTTC.

The chain recombines TRBV19 with TRBJ1-5; D is possibly TRBD1 (5 bases). Trimming pared 1 base from V and 10 bases from J, leaving 11 bases between. The CDR3 runs to 13 residues. Per germline, CDR1 LNHDA and CDR2 SQIVND (reference sequence). The chain's CDR3 is CASSIGAGQPQHF. The CDR3 DNA sequence: TGTGCCAGTAGTATAGGGGCAGGGCAACCCCAGCATTTT.

The gene calls are TRBV7-2 and TRBJ1-5; possible D gene TRBD1, 6 bases. The CDR3 spans 14 residues. Between the trimmed V and J ends, which lost 3 bases and 2 bases, there was a span of 8 bases. CDR1 and CDR2 (germline): SGHTA, FQGNSA. The chain's CDR3 is CASSFEGGNQPQHF. The CDR3 nucleotides are TGTGCCAGCAGCTTTGAGGGGGGCAATCAGCCCCAGCATTTT.

CDR3 DNA: TGCGCCAGCAGTTTTACAGGGGCCAGCACAGATACGCAGTATTTT. Its protein product is CASSFTGASTDTQYF. The chain carries TRBV5-1 and TRBJ2-3, with 7 bases identical to TRBD1. The CDR3 length is 15 residues. The germline gives CDR1 SGHRS, CDR2 YFSETQ. After removal of 5 bases from V and 0 bases from J, the junction contained 6 bases not matched to a gene.

The rearrangement joins TRBV5-1 to TRBJ2-7; 9 bases align to TRBD1. Germline-derived CDR1 and CDR2 are SGHRS and YFSETQ. The CDR3 consists of 15 residues. The J segment lost 4 bases and the V segment lost 0 bases, leaving 5 bases of the junction unmatched. The CDR3 DNA sequence: TGCGCCAGCAGCTTGGCCGCGACAGGGGGGTACGAGCAGTACTTC. Translation gives CASSLAATGGYEQYF.

The V gene is TRBV5-1, the J gene TRBJ2-3; 11 bases match TRBD1. Per germline, CDR1 SGHRS and CDR2 YFSETQ. The V gene end was trimmed by 4 bases and the J gene end by 1 base; junction bases not matched to a gene: 2. The CDR3 runs to 15 residues. The CDR3 spells CASSGTGGGTDTQYF. The CDR3 region has the DNA TGCGCCAGCAGCGGGACAGGGGGTGGCACAGATACGCAGTATTTT.

Only a few counts were recorded for this clone. In DNA, the CDR3 is TGCAGCGTTGACCCCTCAATCGGGGGGTTGGACTATGGCTACACCTTC. It encodes CSVDPSIGGLDYGYTF. The chain uses TRBV29-1 and TRBJ1-2; tentative D call: TRBD1 (5 bases). CDR3 length: 16 amino acids. Germline CDR1 reads SQVTM; CDR2 reads ANQGSEA. V shed 3 bases and J shed 3 bases, with 20 bases lying between them. Full variable domain (outside the CDR3, taken from reference TRBV29-1 and TRBJ1-2): SAVISQKPSRDICQRGTSLTIQCQVDSQVTMMFWYRQQPGQSLTLIATANQGSEATYESGFVIDKFPISRPNLTFSTLTVSNMSPEDSSIYLCSVDPSIGGLDYGYTFGSGTRLTVV.

The chain has TRBV6-5 and TRBJ1-2; TRBD1 might be the D (5 bases). This CDR3 contains 14 residues. Trimming pared 4 bases from V and 0 bases from J, leaving 9 bases between. Germline loops: CDR1 MNHEY, CDR2 SVGAGI. CDR3: CASSWTSTNYGYTF. DNA of the CDR3: TGTGCCAGCAGTTGGACATCGACTAACTATGGCTACACCTTC.

The rearrangement uses TRBV15 and TRBJ1-5; D is unresolved. CDR1 is LNHNV and CDR2 is YYDKDF in the germline V gene (reference sequence). This CDR3 has 14 residues. V shed 0 bases and J shed 4 bases, with 7 bases lying between them. Here the CDR3 reads CATSRDPGNQPQHF. The CDR3, as DNA: TGTGCCACCAGCAGAGACCCCGGGAATCAGCCCCAGCATTTT.